This T cell receptor (beta chain) was profiled in a study of blood T cell repertoires in COVID-19. Some clones are missing from TCRdb's copy, which holds only in-frame ones; the method was immunoSEQ multiplex PCR. This table holds around 310,000 clones, 89% found once. V was cut by 6 bases and J by 2 bases, with 16 bases left in between. This CDR3 is 15 amino acids long. The germline CDR1 and CDR2 sequences are MNHEY and SVGEGT. The sequence was obtained from a woman in her thirties or forties who had recovered from COVID-19. The sample consisted of PBMCs or T cells enriched from blood (not recorded which). This chain uses TRBV6-2 or TRBV6-3 with TRBJ2-5; weak D call: TRBD2 (6 bases). CDR3 sequence (DNA): TGTGCCAGCAGCATATCCGACAGCGGGCAAGAGACCCAGTACTTC. Translating gives CASSISDSGQETQYF.